The 32 T cell receptor beta chains below all came from one sample that was sequenced in a study of blood T cell repertoires in COVID-19. Only in-frame clones appear in the TCRdb table, and some are missing; sequencing was by immunoSEQ multiplex PCR. The sample lists a few hundred thousand clones, more than 75% occurring once. The sample comprised peripheral blood. The receptors were gathered from a woman in her sixties or seventies with active or convalescent COVID-19.

The chain is built from TRBV5-4 and TRBJ2-2; 7 positions agree with TRBD2. The CDR3 totals 16 residues. J gave up 0 bases and V 4 bases, and 6 bases lay outside the gene matches. Looked up from germline, CDR1 is SGHNT and CDR2 is YYREEE (reference sequence). Here the CDR3 DNA reads TGTGCCAGCAGCCCCGGACTAGATGCGAACACCGGGGAGCTGTTTTTT. Its protein product is CASSPGLDANTGELFF.

The rearrangement uses TRBV19 and TRBJ1-6, with D perhaps TRBD1 (6 bases). Germline V CDR1 and CDR2: LNHDA, SQIVND (reference sequence). The CDR3 extends over 14 amino acids. V shed 6 bases and J shed 9 bases, with 15 bases lying between them. CDR3: CASSPGTSSSPLHF. CDR3 coding DNA: TGTGCCAGTAGCCCCGGGACATCGAGTTCACCCCTCCACTTT.

The rearrangement uses TRBV5-1 and TRBJ2-7, with 7 positions matching TRBD1. Germline V lookup: CDR1 SGHRS, CDR2 YFSETQ. This CDR3 has 14 residues. V lost 4 bases to trimming and J lost 4 bases; unmatched junction nucleotides: 8. The DNA of the CDR3 is TGCGCCAGCAGCCCCGGGACAGATCTTTACGAGCAGTACTTC. It codes for CASSPGTDLYEQYF.

This clone appeared a single time. This chain joins TRBV6-5 and TRBJ1-2; possibly TRBD1 for D (6 bases). The CDR3 is made up of 14 amino acids. The V end lost 2 bases, the J end lost 0 bases, and 7 bases lay between the germline ends. Germline V gene data show CDR1 as MNHEY and CDR2 as SVGAGI. In DNA form, the CDR3 reads TGTGCCAGCAGTTACGGGACAACTAACTATGGCTACACCTTC. Amino acids: CASSYGTTNYGYTF.

The V call is TRBV29-1, the J call TRBJ1-1; a weak D match, TRBD1 (6 bases). Germline V gives CDR1 SQVTM, CDR2 ANQGSEA. With 7 bases removed from V and 0 bases from J, the gap between germline ends came to 12 bases. The CDR3 contains 13 residues. The CDR3 loop is CSARGGMNTEAFF. The DNA of the CDR3 is TGCAGCGCGCGGGGGGGCATGAACACTGAAGCTTTCTTT. Variable domain in full (rest from reference TRBV29-1 and TRBJ1-1): SAVISQKPSRDICQRGTSLTIQCQVDSQVTMMFWYRQQPGQSLTLIATANQGSEATYESGFVIDKFPISRPNLTFSTLTVSNMSPEDSSIYLCSARGGMNTEAFFGQGTRLTVV.

V is TRBV12-3 or TRBV12-4 and J is TRBJ1-1; 8 positions match TRBD1. CDR3 length: 13 residues. The trim removed 5 bases at V and 5 bases at J, leaving 4 bases unmatched. The CDR3 loop is CASSGTGGTEAFF. In DNA, the CDR3 is TGTGCCAGCAGTGGGACAGGAGGAACTGAAGCTTTCTTT.

The chain couples TRBV7-2 to TRBJ1-1, with 7 bases fitting TRBD1. The CDR3 extends over 14 amino acids. V trimming: 5 bases; J trimming: 5 bases; junction bases outside the gene matches: 8. Germline assignment: CDR1 SGHTA and CDR2 FQGNSA. CDR3: CASSPGTVRTEAFF. The CDR3 DNA reads TGTGCCAGCAGCCCTGGGACAGTGAGGACTGAAGCTTTCTTT.

J is TRBJ1-6 and V is TRBV5-5; a possible D gene is TRBD1 (6 bases). The ends were cut back, 5 bases at V and 6 bases at J, with 24 bases in the middle. The germline V gene encodes CDR1 SGHKS and CDR2 YYEKEE (reference sequence). The CDR3 sequence is 18 residues long. DNA for the CDR3: TGTGCCAGCAGGTACAGGGCCCTCACGGTACCGGGTAATTCACCCCTCCACTTT. Protein sequence: CASRYRALTVPGNSPLHF.

The chain combines TRBV19 with TRBJ1-6; no clear D gene. V gave up 5 bases and J gave up 7 bases, with 12 bases separating them. The CDR3 spans 14 residues. Germline V gene lookup returns CDR1 LNHDA and CDR2 SQIVND (reference sequence). CDR3 sequence: CASSQKAGNSPLHF. For the CDR3, the DNA is TGTGCCAGTAGTCAGAAGGCGGGGAATTCACCCCTCCACTTT.

This chain joins TRBV2 and TRBJ1-5, with 7 bases that match TRBD1. The CDR3 length is 15 residues. Germline CDR1 is SNHLY and CDR2 is FYNNEI. Trimming took 5 bases from V and 6 from J; bases not matched to a gene: 10. For the CDR3, the DNA is TGTGCCAGCAGTACCGACAGGGTCTTGTCTCAGCCCCAGCATTTT. Amino acids: CASSTDRVLSQPQHF.

Here the CDR3 DNA reads TGTGCCAGCGCCGGGGGGGCAGGAGAGACCCAGTACTTC. Translating gives CASAGGAGETQYF. The J gene is TRBJ2-5, the V gene TRBV3-1 (or the pseudogene TRBV3-2), with 8 bases matching TRBD2. V was pared by 8 bases and J by 4 bases, with 6 bases of the junction left unmatched. The CDR3 runs to 13 residues. Germline V gene lookup returns CDR1 LGHDT and CDR2 YNNKEL (reference sequence).

The chain links TRBV7-2 to TRBJ2-1, with 9 bases fitting TRBD1. V shed 5 bases, J shed 5 bases, and the junction held 7 bases outside the gene matches. This CDR3 contains 15 residues. Looked up from germline, CDR1 is SGHTA and CDR2 is FQGNSA. CDR3: CASSPGQGLNNEQFF. CDR3 coding DNA: TGTGCCAGCAGCCCGGGACAGGGATTAAACAATGAGCAGTTCTTC.

This chain uses TRBV9 with TRBJ1-3; TRBD1 might be the D (5 bases). The length of the CDR3 is 15 residues. From germline, CDR1 is SGDLS and CDR2 YYNGEE. V was cut by 0 bases and J by 7 bases, with 14 bases left in between. This CDR3 is CASSVAAGLENTIYF. CDR3 bases: TGTGCCAGCAGCGTAGCGGCAGGGCTGGAGAACACCATATATTTT.

The chain couples TRBV18 to TRBJ1-1; 7 nucleotides match TRBD1. Germline lookup yields CDR1 KGHSH and CDR2 LQKENI. J was trimmed by 1 base and V by 6 bases; bases with no gene match: 5. The CDR3 extends over 14 amino acids. The CDR3 sequence: CASSRQGQNTEAFF. DNA for the CDR3: TGTGCCAGCTCTAGACAGGGCCAGAACACTGAAGCTTTCTTT.

This clone was counted once. The chain has TRBV3-1 (or the pseudogene TRBV3-2) and TRBJ1-5; 10 bases align to TRBD1. The CDR3 runs to 20 residues. Per the germline V gene, CDR1 is LGHDT and CDR2 is YNNKEL (reference sequence). V gave up 3 bases and J gave up 2 bases; unmatched junction bases: 16. The CDR3 nucleotides are TGTGCCAGCAGCCAGACGGCCGGGACAGGGGCTGCTTCAGGCAATCAGCCCCAGCATTTT. It codes for CASSQTAGTGAASGNQPQHF.

This rearrangement joins TRBV29-1 to TRBJ1-2, with D perhaps matching TRBD1 (6 bases). Per germline, CDR1 SQVTM and CDR2 ANQGSEA. This CDR3 is built from 11 residues. Here the CDR3 DNA reads TGCAGTGTTCGACAGGTGGATGGCTACACCTTC. This codes for CSVRQVDGYTF.

The genes are TRBV7-9 and TRBJ1-6, with D unresolved. This CDR3 contains 15 residues. Trimming removed 3 bases at V and 7 bases at J, with 13 bases between. Germline values: CDR1 SEHNR, CDR2 FQNEAQ (reference sequence). The CDR3 DNA follows: TGTGCCAGCAGCTTGACGGGAGGGTTAAATTCACCCCTCCACTTT. The encoded protein is CASSLTGGLNSPLHF.

The chain is built from TRBV7-9 and TRBJ1-3; D is possibly TRBD1 (6 bases). With 4 bases removed from V and 2 bases from J, the gap between germline ends came to 12 bases. Germline CDR1 is SEHNR and CDR2 is FQNEAQ (reference sequence). The CDR3 is 15 amino acids. Written as DNA, the CDR3 is TGTGCCAGCAGCTCAACAGGGTACACTGGAAACACCATATATTTT. Protein sequence: CASSSTGYTGNTIYF. Together with reference TRBV7-9 and TRBJ1-3, the CDR3 gives the full variable domain: DTGVSQNPRHKITKRGQNVTFRCDPISEHNRLYWYRQTLGQGPEFLTYFQNEAQLEKSRLLSDRFSAERPKGSFSTLEIQRTEQGDSAMYLCASSSTGYTGNTIYFGEGSWLTVV.

The chain uses TRBV3-1 (or the pseudogene TRBV3-2) and TRBJ2-1; 7 bases match TRBD2. Unmatched junction bases numbered 8, after V lost 4 bases and J lost 8 bases. Germline V lookup: CDR1 LGHDT, CDR2 YNNKEL (reference sequence). The CDR3 spans 14 residues. DNA of the CDR3: TGTGCCAGCAGCCGCGGACCTGGGGGGGATGAGCAGTTCTTC. It translates to CASSRGPGGDEQFF.

The chain is built from TRBV18 and TRBJ2-7; perhaps TRBD2 as D (5 bases). This CDR3 contains 14 residues. Germline V gene data show CDR1 as KGHSH and CDR2 as LQKENI. V lost 0 bases and J lost 4, with 10 bases in between. The CDR3 here is CASSPPSGSYEQYF. In nucleotides, the CDR3 is TGTGCCAGCTCACCACCGAGCGGATCTTACGAGCAGTACTTC. Supplemented by reference TRBV18 and TRBJ2-7, the full variable domain reads NAGVMQNPRHLVRRRGQEARLRCSPMKGHSHVYWYRQLPEEGLKFMVYLQKENIIDESGMPKERFSAEFPKEGPSILRIQQVVRGDSAAYFCASSPPSGSYEQYFGPGTRLTVT.

The rearrangement links TRBV5-6 to TRBJ2-5, with 9 nucleotides matching TRBD1. With 6 bases clipped from V and 2 bases from J, the junction kept 17 bases outside the gene matches. Germline V lookup: CDR1 SGHDT, CDR2 YYEEEE. The CDR3 runs to 18 residues. CDR3 DNA sequence: TGTGCCAGCAACTCTCTAGTTCGGACAGGGGAATTTCAAGAGACCCAGTACTTC. This encodes CASNSLVRTGEFQETQYF. The full variable domain, with the rest looked up from reference TRBV5-6 and TRBJ2-5, is DAGVTQSPTHLIKTRGQQVTLRCSPKSGHDTVSWYQQALGQGPQFIFQYYEEEERQRGNFPDRFSGHQFPNYSSELNVNALLLGDSALYLCASNSLVRTGEFQETQYFGPGTRLLVL.

Regarding this clone: Distinct nucleotide sequences in the sample also encode this CDR3. The CDR3 DNA follows: TGTGCCAGCAGTTACAGTAGGGGAACCGGGGAGCTGTTTTTT. Residues: CASSYSRGTGELFF. The chain recombines TRBV6-2 or TRBV6-3 with TRBJ2-2; D is perhaps TRBD1 (5 bases). Germline CDR1 and CDR2: MNHEY and SVGEGT. The ends were cut back, 2 bases at V and 5 bases at J, with 9 bases in the middle. The CDR3 covers 14 residues.

The chain joins TRBV6-2 or TRBV6-3 to TRBJ2-5, with TRBD2 as a possible D gene (6 bases). This CDR3 is built from 16 residues. V was trimmed by 2 bases and J by 3 bases, leaving 16 bases between them. Germline-derived CDR1 and CDR2 are MNHEY and SVGEGT. The CDR3 region has the DNA TGTGCCAGCAGTTACCCCACCCTGGGGGGAAAAGAGACCCAGTACTTC. Its protein is CASSYPTLGGKETQYF.

The chain joins TRBV7-2 to TRBJ1-5; D possibly corresponds to TRBD1 (6 bases). The CDR3 runs 16 residues. Germline V CDR1 and CDR2: SGHTA, FQGNSA. The V and J ends lost 0 bases and 5 bases respectively, with 14 bases between them. The CDR3 here is CASSLAQSRGDQPQHF. DNA for the CDR3: TGTGCCAGCAGCTTAGCGCAAAGCAGGGGAGATCAGCCCCAGCATTTT.

This CDR3 reads CASSRWGGQETQYF. The CDR3, as DNA: TGCGCCAGCAGCAGGTGGGGGGGCCAAGAGACCCAGTACTTC. The V call is TRBV5-1, the J call TRBJ2-5, with 7 bases aligning to TRBD2. Germline CDR1 and CDR2: SGHRS and YFSETQ. Trimming cost V 4 bases and J 1 base; bases outside gene matches: 4. The CDR3 has 14 residues.

The V call is TRBV27, the J call TRBJ2-7, with 8 positions matching TRBD1. Trimming removed 6 bases from V and 2 bases from J; junction bases left unmatched: 9. CDR1 and CDR2 (germline): MNHEY, SMNVEV (reference sequence). The CDR3 has 15 residues. In DNA, the CDR3 is TGTGCCAGCAGGGGACAGGCATCGTGGGCCTACGAGCAGTACTTC. Protein: CASRGQASWAYEQYF.

This rearrangement joins TRBV4-3 to TRBJ2-7; 7 nucleotides align to TRBD2. Germline CDR1 is LGHNA and CDR2 is YSLEER. The CDR3 runs to 15 residues. V lost 0 bases and J lost 3; bases outside the gene matches: 5. This chain's CDR3 is CASSQDREEYYEQYF. CDR3 coding DNA: TGCGCCAGCAGCCAAGATCGGGAGGAATACTACGAGCAGTACTTC.

The chain employs TRBV4-2 and TRBJ1-4; D ambiguous. CDR1 LGHNA and CDR2 YNFKEQ come from the germline V gene. This CDR3 has 14 residues. Trimming took 0 bases from V and 6 from J, leaving 8 bases between them. CDR3 loop: CASSQERVYEKLFF. CDR3 nucleotide sequence: TGTGCCAGCAGCCAAGAGAGGGTGTATGAAAAACTGTTTTTT.

The V and J genes are TRBV5-1 and TRBJ2-3, with D possibly being TRBD1 (6 bases). The germline gives CDR1 SGHRS, CDR2 YFSETQ. The CDR3 totals 14 residues. V was shortened by 4 bases and J by 4 bases, with 13 bases between the two germline ends. CDR3 region: CASSPGGWADTQYF. In nucleotides, the CDR3 is TGCGCCAGCAGCCCTGGGGGCTGGGCAGATACGCAGTATTTT.

The chain links TRBV7-2 to TRBJ2-3; D unclear. The germline CDR1 and CDR2 sequences are SGHTA and FQGNSA. The CDR3 is made up of 15 amino acids. V was cut by 0 bases and J by 6 bases, with 13 bases left in between. CDR3 in amino acids: CASSLARGSPDTQYF. DNA for the CDR3: TGTGCCAGCAGCTTAGCGCGAGGATCCCCCGATACGCAGTATTTT.

The gene calls are TRBV19 and TRBJ1-4, with 9 bases lining up with TRBD1. The CDR3 is made up of 15 amino acids. Trimming removed 5 bases from V and 6 bases from J; junction bases left unmatched: 7. The germline CDR1 and CDR2 sequences are LNHDA and SQIVND (reference sequence). The CDR3 bases are TGTGCCAGTAGTTCTCCGGGACAGGGTCATGAAAAACTGTTTTTT. Residues: CASSSPGQGHEKLFF.

The chain combines TRBV9 with TRBJ1-4, with 7 bases aligning to TRBD1. Per the germline V gene, CDR1 is SGDLS and CDR2 is YYNGEE. This CDR3 has 14 residues. V lost 3 bases to trimming and J lost 5 bases; unmatched junction nucleotides: 4. CDR3 sequence reads: CASSAGTVNEKLFF. CDR3 coding DNA: TGTGCCAGCAGCGCCGGGACAGTAAATGAAAAACTGTTTTTT.